Only a few counts were recorded for the clone carrying this T cell receptor beta chain. Its cognate antigen is unknown. TCRdb re-called the RT-PCR reads with MiXCR, one entry per CDR3 protein. Of around 480,000 distinct CDR3 sequences in the sample, 16% were seen once. This CDR3 is built from 14 residues. V dropped 7 bases and J dropped 3 bases, with 14 bases sitting between them. The germline V gene has CDR1 SNHLY and CDR2 FYNNEI. This specimen belongs to a study of response to subunit inactivated influenza vaccine. Whole-study findings and limits: The study's authors posited that every seasonal influenza vaccination enlists few new T cells.

This TCR was recovered from a man between 50 and 75 years old who received an inactivated influenza vaccine. The sequenced sample was CD4+ T cells sorted from PBMCs, obtained roughly 24 months after vaccination. The chain has TRBV2 and TRBJ2-3; TRBD2 is a possible D gene (6 bases). The chain's CDR3 is CASKSGVGTDTQYF. The CDR3 nucleotides are TGTGCCAGCAAATCGGGGGTAGGGACAGATACGCAGTATTTT.